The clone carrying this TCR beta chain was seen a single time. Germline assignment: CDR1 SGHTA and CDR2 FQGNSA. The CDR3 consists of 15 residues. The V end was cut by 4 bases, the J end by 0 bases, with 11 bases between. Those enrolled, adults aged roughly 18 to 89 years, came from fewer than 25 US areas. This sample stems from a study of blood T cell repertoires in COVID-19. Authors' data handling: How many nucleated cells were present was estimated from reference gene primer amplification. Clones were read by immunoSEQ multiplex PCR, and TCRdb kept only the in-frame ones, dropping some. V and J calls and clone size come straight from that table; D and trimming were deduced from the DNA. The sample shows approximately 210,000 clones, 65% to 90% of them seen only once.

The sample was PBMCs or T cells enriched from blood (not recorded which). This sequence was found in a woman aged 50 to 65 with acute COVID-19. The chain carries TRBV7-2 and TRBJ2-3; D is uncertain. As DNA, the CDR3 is TGTGCCAGCAGCTCGATGTGGCAGAGCACAGATACGCAGTATTTT. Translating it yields CASSSMWQSTDTQYF.